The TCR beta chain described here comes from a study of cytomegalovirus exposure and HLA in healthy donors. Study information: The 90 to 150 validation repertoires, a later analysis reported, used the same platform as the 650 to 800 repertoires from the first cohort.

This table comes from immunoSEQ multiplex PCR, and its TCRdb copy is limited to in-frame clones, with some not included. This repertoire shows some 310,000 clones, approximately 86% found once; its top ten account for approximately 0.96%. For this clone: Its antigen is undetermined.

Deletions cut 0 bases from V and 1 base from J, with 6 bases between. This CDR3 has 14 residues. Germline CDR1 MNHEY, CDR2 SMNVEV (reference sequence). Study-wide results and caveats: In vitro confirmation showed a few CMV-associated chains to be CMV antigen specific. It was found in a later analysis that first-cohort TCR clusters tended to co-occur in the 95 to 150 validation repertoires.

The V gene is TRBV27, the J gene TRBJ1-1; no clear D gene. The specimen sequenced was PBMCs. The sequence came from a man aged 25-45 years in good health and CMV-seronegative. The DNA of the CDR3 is TGTGCCAGCAGTTTATCTTCGTGGAACACTGAAGCTTTCTTT. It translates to CASSLSSWNTEAFF.